The 10 T cell receptor gamma chains listed next were all sequenced from one sample in a study of γδ T cells in repeated Plasmodium falciparum infection. Flow sorting of PBMC yielded separate Vgamma9/Vdelta2+ and Vdelta2-negative gammadelta T cell populations for bulk repertoire analysis. TCRdb processed the multiplex PCR reads again with the CATT caller. The data show 30,000 or so gamma-chain clones, 1.4% seen once. The sample taken for sequencing was gamma-delta T cells from blood. These receptors were collected from a pool of human donors (malaria-infected and uninfected, not separated).

This clone has just a few counts. The translation of this DNA and the TCRdb protein of a much larger clone differ at residue 11, probably owing to a read error; the protein shown here is translated from the DNA. This CDR3 is also generated by other DNA sequences in the sample. No J gene was named, though the V gene is TRGV9. The CDR3 is made up of 13 amino acids. Germline values: CDR1 GITISATS, CDR2 ISYDGTV (reference sequence). This CDR3 reads CALWEAPLYKELF. As DNA, the CDR3 is TGTGCCTTGTGGGAGGCCCCCTTGTATAAGGAACTCTTT.

This clone has ten or more counts. The protein given by TCRdb reflects a much larger clone and differs at residue 9 from this DNA's translation, likely from a read error; the protein shown is the DNA's translation. The V and J genes are TRGV2 and TRGJP2. TCRdb carries no J gene annotation; the J gene was assigned here by matching the DNA with germline. The germline V gene encodes CDR1 EGSNGY and CDR2 YDSYNSKV. This CDR3 is built from 16 residues. V shed 0 bases and J 2 bases; nucleotides not matched to a gene: 6. CDR3 residues: CATWDGRRSSDWIKTF. The CDR3 DNA follows: TGTGCCACCTGGGACGGGCGTAGAAGTAGTGATTGGATCAAGACGTTT.

This clone was observed at least ten times. The chain joins TRGV9 to TRGJ1 or TRGJ2. Germline V CDR1 and CDR2: GITISATS, ISYDGTV (reference sequence). The V segment lost 3 bases and the J segment 4 bases; nucleotides outside the gene matches: 6. The CDR3 has 13 amino acids. The CDR3 DNA reads TGTGCCTTGTGGGAGCCACTATATTATAAGAAACTCTTT. Amino acid sequence: CALWEPLYYKKLF.

Only a few counts were recorded for this clone. Only one base separates this from a far larger clonotype, so it likely reflects a read error. The same CDR3 also results from other DNA sequences found in this sample. The CDR3 bases are TGTGCCTTGTGGGAAGTGGGATGGGCCTATAAGAAACTCTTT. Its protein is CALWEVGWAYKKLF. The gene calls are TRGV9 and TRGJ1 or TRGJ2. The J gene is absent in TCRdb and was assigned here via DNA matching to germline. The germline gives CDR1 GITISATS, CDR2 ISYDGTV (reference sequence). The CDR3 covers 14 residues. V shed 4 bases and J 7 bases; nucleotides not matched to a gene: 13.

Comment on this clone: The amino acid sequence in TCRdb belongs to a much larger clone and departs from this DNA's translation at residue 6, likely a sequencing read error; the sequence shown is translated from the DNA. This rearrangement joins TRGV9 to TRGJP. This CDR3 has 18 residues. Germline V gives CDR1 GITISATS, CDR2 ISYDGTV (reference sequence). The V segment lost 2 bases and the J segment 2 bases; nucleotides outside the gene matches: 6. Here the CDR3 DNA reads TGTGCCTTGTGGGAGGCGCATCGGCAAGAGTTGGGCAAAAAAATCAAGGTATTT. Encoded protein: CALWEAHRQELGKKIKVF.

Notes on this clone: TCRdb lists the protein of a much larger clone for this DNA, which differs at residue 12, so this is likely a read error; the protein given here is translated from the DNA itself. The chain combines TRGV5 with TRGJ1 or TRGJ2. CDR1 is VINAFY, CDR2 YDVSNSKD, per germline. The CDR3 covers 14 residues. The CDR3 DNA reads TGTGCCACCTGGGACAGGCAGATGCCCTATAAGAGACTCTTT. Amino acid sequence: CATWDRQMPYKRLF.

Worth noting for this clone: TCRdb's protein, taken from a much larger clone, differs from this DNA's translation at residue 5, likely owing to a read error; the protein displayed comes from the DNA. The chain carries TRGV3 and TRGJ1 or TRGJ2. Here the J gene was assigned by germline matching of the DNA, as TCRdb has none. The CDR3 spans 14 residues. CDR1 VTNTFY and CDR2 YDVSTARD come from the germline V gene (reference sequence). The CDR3 is CATWGRPQYYKKLF. The DNA of the CDR3 is TGTGCCACCTGGGGCAGGCCCCAATATTATAAGAAACTCTTT.

This clone was observed a few times. A far larger clone is only one base removed, so a read error is likely. At the DNA level, this CDR3 is encoded by other sequences in the same sample as well. The V gene is TRGV9, but the J gene lacks a call. Germline loops: CDR1 GITISATS, CDR2 ISYDGTV (reference sequence). This CDR3 region has 14 residues. This CDR3 is CALWEGANYYKKLF. The CDR3 coding sequence is TGTGCCTTGTGGGAGGGAGCCAATTATTATAAGAAGCTCTTT.

This clone was picked up a small number of times. The protein recorded in TCRdb matches a much larger clone and deviates from this DNA's translation at residue 3, suggesting a read error; the protein here is obtained by translating the DNA. The chain couples TRGV8 to TRGJ1 or TRGJ2. Since TCRdb gives no J gene, matching the DNA to germline was used here to assign it. The germline gives CDR1 VENAVY, CDR2 YDSYNSRV. This CDR3 comprises 13 residues. CDR3 DNA: TGTGCCGCCTGGAGACCGAATTATTATAAGAAACTCTTT. This encodes CAAWRPNYYKKLF.

This clone was found many times. This may stem from a read error, because a much larger clone lies one nucleotide away. This chain joins TRGV2 and TRGJ1 or TRGJ2. Per germline, CDR1 EGSNGY and CDR2 YDSYNSKV. With V trimmed by 3 bases and J by 0 bases, 2 bases remained unmatched. This CDR3 is 13 amino acids long. The CDR3 DNA sequence: TGTGCCACCTGGGACTCGAATTATTATAAGAAACTCTTT. It is translated as CATWDSNYYKKLF.